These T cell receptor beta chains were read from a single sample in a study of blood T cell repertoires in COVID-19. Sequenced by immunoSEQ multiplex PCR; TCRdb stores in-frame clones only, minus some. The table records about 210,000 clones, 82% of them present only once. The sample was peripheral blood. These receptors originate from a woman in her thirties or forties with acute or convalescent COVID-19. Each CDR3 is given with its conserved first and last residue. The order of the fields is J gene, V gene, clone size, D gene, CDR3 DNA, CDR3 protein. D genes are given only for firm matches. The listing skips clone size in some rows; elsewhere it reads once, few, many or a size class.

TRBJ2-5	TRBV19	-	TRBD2	TGTGCCAGTAGTCCCGGACTAGCGGGCTTCCAAGAGACCCAGTACTTC	CASSPGLAGFQETQYF
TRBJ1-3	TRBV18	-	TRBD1	TGTGCCAGCTCACCTGGGACAGGGGGCTCTGGAAACACCATATATTTT	CASSPGTGGSGNTIYF
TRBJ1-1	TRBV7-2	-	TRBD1	TGTGCCAGCAGCTTCCGGGACAGGGGAGTCGGTACTGAAGCTTTCTTT	CASSFRDRGVGTEAFF
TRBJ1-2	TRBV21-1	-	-	TGTGCCAGCAGCAAAGAAAGGACAGGGGACCATGGCTACACCTTC	CASSKERTGDHGYTF
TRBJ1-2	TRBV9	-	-	TGTGCCAGCAGCGCCGGACAAGGCTTCTTAGCTAACTATGGCTACACCTTC	CASSAGQGFLANYGYTF
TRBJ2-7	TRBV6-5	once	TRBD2	TGTGCCAGCAGTTTCCTAGCGGTGAGGGACTACGAGCAGTACTTC	CASSFLAVRDYEQYF
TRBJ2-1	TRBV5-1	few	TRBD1	TGCGCCAGCAGCTCCGGGACAGGGTGGGGTAATGAGCAGTTCTTC	CASSSGTGWGNEQFF
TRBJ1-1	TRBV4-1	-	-	TGCGCCAGCAGCCAGGCTGGAACAGCTTTCACTGAAGCTTTCTTT	CASSQAGTAFTEAFF
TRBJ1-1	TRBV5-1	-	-	TGCGCCAGCAGACCCCGACAGTCAAACACTGAAGCTTTCTTT	CASRPRQSNTEAFF
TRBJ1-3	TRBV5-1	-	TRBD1	TGCGCCAGCAGCTCGACCGCAGGGGGATACTCTGGAAACACCATATATTTT	CASSSTAGGYSGNTIYF
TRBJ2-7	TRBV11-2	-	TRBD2	TGTGCCAGCAGCTTAGTCCCTAGCGGCTCCTACGAGCAGTACTTC	CASSLVPSGSYEQYF
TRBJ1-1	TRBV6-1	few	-	TGTGCCAGCAGTGAAGCCGACAGTACGTCGGCTTTCTTT	CASSEADSTSAFF
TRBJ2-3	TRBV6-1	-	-	TGTGCCAGCAGTGAAGCGCCGGCGGGGGCGGGAGATACGCAGTATTTT	CASSEAPAGAGDTQYF
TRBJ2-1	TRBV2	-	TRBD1	TGTGCCAGCAGCGGGACAGGACTCAATGAGCAGTTCTTC	CASSGTGLNEQFF
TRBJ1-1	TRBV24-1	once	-	TGTGCCACCAGTGGCGCACAGGGAATGGAGGCTGAAGCTTTCTTT	CATSGAQGMEAEAFF
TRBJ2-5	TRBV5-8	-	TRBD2	TGTGCCAGCAGCTTTCGGGCTAGCGGGGTCCAAGAGACCCAGTACTTC	CASSFRASGVQETQYF
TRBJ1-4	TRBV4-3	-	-	TGCGCCAGCAGTGCGAGGGGCCGGGGGGCGGGGCTGTTTTTT	CASSARGRGAGLFF
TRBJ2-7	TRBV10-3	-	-	TGTGCCATCAGTGAGTCAGGAGGGGCCAACTACGAGCAGTACTTC	CAISESGGANYEQYF
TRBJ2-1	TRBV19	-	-	TGTGCCAGTAGTATGCTAGTTTACGTGGATGAGCAGTTCTTC	CASSMLVYVDEQFF
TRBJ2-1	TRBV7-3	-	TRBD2	TGTGCCAGCAGCTTAGGGACTAGCGGCGACAATGAGCAGTTCTTC	CASSLGTSGDNEQFF
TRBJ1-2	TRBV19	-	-	TGTGCCAGTAGTCTAGAGGGGGGAGCGAACTATGGCTACACCTTC	CASSLEGGANYGYTF